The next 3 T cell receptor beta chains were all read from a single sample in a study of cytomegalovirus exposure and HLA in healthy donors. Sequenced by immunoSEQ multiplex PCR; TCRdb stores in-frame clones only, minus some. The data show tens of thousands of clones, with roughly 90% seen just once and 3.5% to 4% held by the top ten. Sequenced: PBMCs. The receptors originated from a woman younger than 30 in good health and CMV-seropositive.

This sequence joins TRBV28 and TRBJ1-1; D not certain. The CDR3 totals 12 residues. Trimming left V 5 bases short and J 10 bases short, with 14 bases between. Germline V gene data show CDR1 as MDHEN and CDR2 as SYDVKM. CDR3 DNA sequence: TGTGCCAGCAGTGATACTTCACAGAGAGCTTTCTTT. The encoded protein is CASSDTSQRAFF. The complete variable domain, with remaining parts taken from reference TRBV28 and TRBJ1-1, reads DVKVTQSSRYLVKRTGEKVFLECVQDMDHENMFWYRQDPGLGLRLIYFSYDVKMKEKGDIPEGYSVSREKKERFSLILESASTNQTSMYLCASSDTSQRAFFGQGTRLTVV.

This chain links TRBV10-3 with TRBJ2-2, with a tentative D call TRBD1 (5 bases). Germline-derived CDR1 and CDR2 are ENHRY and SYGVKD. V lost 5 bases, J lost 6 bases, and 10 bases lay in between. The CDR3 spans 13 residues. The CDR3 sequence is CAISSREPGELFF. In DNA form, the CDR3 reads TGTGCCATCAGTTCCAGGGAACCCGGGGAGCTGTTTTTT.

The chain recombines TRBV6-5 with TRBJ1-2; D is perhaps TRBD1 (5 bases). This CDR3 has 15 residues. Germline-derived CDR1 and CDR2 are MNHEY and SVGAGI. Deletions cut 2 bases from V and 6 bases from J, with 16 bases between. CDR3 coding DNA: TGTGCCAGCAGTTACAATAGGGGCAATTCCCATGGCTACACCTTC. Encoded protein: CASSYNRGNSHGYTF.